This entry lists 21 T cell receptor beta chains sequenced from one sample in a study of patients and donors after allogeneic stem cell transplantation. Each CDR3 protein is one row after TCRdb ran MiXCR on the RT-PCR reads. The sample shows over 400,000 distinct CDR3 sequences, 16% of them seen only once. Material for sequencing was blood, either unsorted or a sorted T cell fraction (not recorded which). The receptors were sampled from a human donor who was either an allogeneic HSCT recipient or a stem cell or donor lymphocyte infusion donor (not recorded which). It is not recorded whose cells these are; they may come from a transplant donor.

This clonotype showed up many times. The genes are TRBV6-2 or TRBV6-3 and TRBJ2-1, with TRBD1 as a possible D gene (5 bases). Trimming stripped 6 bases from V and 10 bases from J, with 19 bases between. This CDR3 contains 14 residues. Germline V gives CDR1 MNHEY, CDR2 SVGEGT. The CDR3, as DNA: TGTGCCAGCAGGCCACGCCTAACAGGTCTCGAGCAGTTCTTC. Protein product: CASRPRLTGLEQFF.

The rearrangement links TRBV19 to TRBJ2-2; 16 nucleotides match TRBD2. CDR1 and CDR2 from the germline V gene are LNHDA and SQIVND (reference sequence). This CDR3 has 19 residues. Losses at the gene ends were 4 bases for V and 5 bases for J; bases not matched to a gene: 10. CDR3 sequence reads: CASSKAGTSGRAGTGELFF. The CDR3 nucleotides are TGTGCCAGTAGTAAGGCCGGGACTAGCGGGAGGGCCGGAACCGGGGAGCTGTTTTTT.

This clonotype was seen repeatedly, ten times or more. The rearrangement uses TRBV7-2 and TRBJ2-2; no reliable D call. V lost 3 bases and J 3 bases, leaving 8 bases between the germline ends. The CDR3 is 14 amino acids. The germline gives CDR1 SGHTA, CDR2 FQGNSA. CDR3 sequence: CASSLIAYTGELFF. The CDR3 DNA sequence: TGTGCCAGCAGCTTGATCGCTTACACCGGGGAGCTGTTTTTT.

J is TRBJ2-7 and V is TRBV29-1, with TRBD2 matching over 7 bases. This CDR3 has 19 residues. From germline, CDR1 is SQVTM and CDR2 ANQGSEA. J was trimmed by 4 bases and V by 6 bases; bases with no gene match: 27. CDR3 nucleotides: TGCAGCGTGATCCCTGGTTGGACTAGAAGCGATGGGGACCCATACGAGCAGTACTTC. The encoded protein is CSVIPGWTRSDGDPYEQYF.

V gene TRBV7-2 combines with J gene TRBJ2-7, with 7 nucleotides matching TRBD1. This CDR3 region has 11 residues. Germline V CDR1 and CDR2: SGHTA, FQGNSA. The V gene end was trimmed by 4 bases and the J gene end by 11 bases; junction bases not matched to a gene: 5. CDR3 nucleotides: TGTGCCAGCAGCTCCGGGACAGTAAAGTACTTC. Its protein product is CASSSGTVKYF. Full variable domain (outside the CDR3, taken from reference TRBV7-2 and TRBJ2-7): GAGVSQSPSNKVTEKGKDVELRCDPISGHTALYWYRQSLGQGLEFLIYFQGNSAPDKSGLPSDRFSAERTGGSVSTLTIQRTQQEDSAVYLCASSSGTVKYFGPGTRLTVT.

This clonotype was counted only a few times. The DNA of the CDR3 is TGTGCCAGCAGCTTATTTGGGGACTACCCTATCAATGAGCAGTTCTTC. Its translation: CASSLFGDYPINEQFF. This chain joins TRBV7-2 and TRBJ2-1, with 7 bases fitting TRBD2. Germline V gene data show CDR1 as SGHTA and CDR2 as FQGNSA. CDR3 size: 16 residues. Germline trimming cut 2 bases from V and 6 bases from J; bases unmatched to any gene: 10.

The chain uses TRBV6-5 and TRBJ2-3; D is unclear. V dropped 0 bases and J dropped 2 bases, with 9 bases sitting between them. CDR3 length: 15 amino acids. Germline V gene sequence: CDR1 MNHEY, CDR2 SVGAGI. The CDR3 sequence: CASSYSERSTDTQYF. As DNA, the CDR3 is TGTGCCAGCAGTTACTCGGAACGGTCCACAGATACGCAGTATTTT.

The chain couples TRBV19 to TRBJ1-1, with 9 bases lining up with TRBD1. V was pared by 4 bases and J by 5 bases, with 8 bases of the junction left unmatched. Germline values: CDR1 LNHDA, CDR2 SQIVND (reference sequence). This CDR3 has 15 amino acids. CDR3 nucleotides: TGTGCCAGTAGTACCCGGGACAGGGTAATGACTGAAGCTTTCTTT. It is translated as CASSTRDRVMTEAFF. Full variable domain (remainder filled in from reference TRBV19 and TRBJ1-1): DGGITQSPKYLFRKEGQNVTLSCEQNLNHDAMYWYRQDPGQGLRLIYYSQIVNDFQKGDIAEGYSVSREKKESFPLTVTSAQKNPTAFYLCASSTRDRVMTEAFFGQGTRLTVV.

V and J are TRBV7-6 and TRBJ2-1; TRBD1 aligns across 8 bases. J lost 5 bases, V lost 5 bases, and 8 bases had no gene match. Looked up from germline, CDR1 is SGHVS and CDR2 is FNYEAQ. The CDR3 sequence is 15 residues long. The CDR3 DNA is TGTGCCAGCAGCCCTCAGGGGGCGCTGGACAATGAGCAGTTCTTC. Protein sequence: CASSPQGALDNEQFF.

The sample holds a few counts of this clonotype. V is TRBV20-1 and J is TRBJ1-1; maybe TRBD1 (5 bases). The V gene lost 1 base and the J gene lost 4 bases, with 10 bases spanning the gap. The CDR3 runs to 13 residues. Looked up from germline, CDR1 is DFQATT and CDR2 is SNEGSKA (reference sequence). CDR3 nucleotide sequence: TGCAGTGCTAGAGTTAGGGGAAGCACTGAAGCTTTCTTT. It encodes CSARVRGSTEAFF.

This clonotype was seen more than once but under ten times. J is TRBJ2-3 and V is TRBV12-3 or TRBV12-4; 9 positions match TRBD2. The CDR3 spans 17 residues. The V segment lost 4 bases and the J segment 5 bases; nucleotides outside the gene matches: 13. CDR3 sequence (DNA): TGTGCCAGCAGTTCTCCTTTACCGGGACTAGCTATAGATACGCAGTATTTT. Translating gives CASSSPLPGLAIDTQYF.

There are a few counts of this clonotype. Here the CDR3 DNA reads TGCAGTAGTGGGGGAAGCTCCTATAATTCACCCCTCCACTTT. Residues: CSSGGSSYNSPLHF. The chain recombines TRBV20-1 with TRBJ1-6, with D perhaps TRBD1 (5 bases). The germline gives CDR1 DFQATT, CDR2 SNEGSKA (reference sequence). The CDR3 covers 14 residues. Trimming took off 8 bases at V and 0 bases at J, with 11 bases between the two ends.

This clonotype was observed a handful of times. The J gene is TRBJ1-2, the V gene TRBV6-1; 7 bases line up with TRBD1. Losses at the gene ends were 3 bases for V and 6 bases for J; bases not matched to a gene: 4. The CDR3 is 13 residues long. Germline V gene sequence: CDR1 MNHNS, CDR2 SASEGT. The CDR3 spells CASSDWQGDGYTF. The CDR3 coding sequence is TGTGCCAGCAGTGATTGGCAGGGGGATGGCTACACCTTC.

V is TRBV18 and J is TRBJ2-7, with 7 bases aligning to TRBD1. CDR1 and CDR2 from the germline V gene are KGHSH and LQKENI. Losses at the gene ends were 0 bases for V and 6 bases for J; bases not matched to a gene: 8. The CDR3 covers 15 residues. The CDR3 spells CASSPPGVRTGEQYF. CDR3 bases: TGTGCCAGCTCACCACCGGGGGTACGGACAGGCGAGCAGTACTTC.

This clonotype was seen more than once but under ten times. The rearrangement uses TRBV19 and TRBJ2-1, with 9 bases aligning to TRBD2. This CDR3 region has 16 residues. Trimming cost V 3 bases and J 2 bases; bases outside gene matches: 5. Per germline, CDR1 LNHDA and CDR2 SQIVND (reference sequence). The DNA of the CDR3 is TGTGCCAGTAGTATCGGTAGCGGGAGAACCTACAATGAGCAGTTCTTC. Translation gives CASSIGSGRTYNEQFF. The full variable domain, rest sourced from reference TRBV19 and TRBJ2-1, is DGGITQSPKYLFRKEGQNVTLSCEQNLNHDAMYWYRQDPGQGLRLIYYSQIVNDFQKGDIAEGYSVSREKKESFPLTVTSAQKNPTAFYLCASSIGSGRTYNEQFFGPGTRLTVL.

This clonotype was counted a few times. The CDR3 nucleotides are TGTGCCATCAGGGGACAGACCAATCAGCCCCAGCATTTT. Its protein product is CAIRGQTNQPQHF. The chain uses TRBV10-3 and TRBJ1-5; 7 nucleotides agree with TRBD1. The CDR3 sequence is 13 residues long. Germline V CDR1 and CDR2: ENHRY, SYGVKD. The ends lost 6 bases at V and 3 bases at J; junction bases unmatched: 2.

The chain couples TRBV6-5 to TRBJ2-1; 13 bases fit TRBD2. This CDR3 has 17 amino acids. CDR1 MNHEY and CDR2 SVGAGI come from the germline V gene. Losses at the gene ends were 2 bases for V and 5 bases for J; bases not matched to a gene: 6. Here the CDR3 reads CASSYRRGLAGNNEQFF. The DNA for the CDR3 is TGTGCCAGCAGTTACCGAAGGGGACTAGCGGGGAACAATGAGCAGTTCTTC.

This clonotype was seen many times. This chain joins TRBV5-1 and TRBJ2-1; 16 bases map to TRBD2. The CDR3 consists of 16 residues. Germline V gene lookup returns CDR1 SGHRS and CDR2 YFSETQ. J lost 6 bases, V lost 3 bases, and 3 bases had no gene match. DNA for the CDR3: TGCGCCAGCAGCTGGGGACTAGCGGGGGGGCCCAATGAGCAGTTCTTC. Encoded protein: CASSWGLAGGPNEQFF.

The chain combines TRBV7-3 with TRBJ2-3, with D maybe TRBD2 (6 bases). Per the germline V gene, CDR1 is SGHTA and CDR2 is FQGTGA. The CDR3 is made up of 12 amino acids. V lost 5 bases, J lost 10 bases, and 13 bases lay in between. CDR3 bases: TGTGCCAGCAGCGTACGGGGAGGAGCGCAGTATTTT. Its translation is CASSVRGGAQYF.

The CDR3 loop is CASSPLTPGGDEQFF. The CDR3, as DNA: TGTGCCAGCTCACCACTTACTCCGGGAGGTGATGAGCAGTTCTTC. The chain has TRBV18 and TRBJ2-1; 7 bases are shared with TRBD2. V trimming: 1 base; J trimming: 8 bases; junction bases outside the gene matches: 8. The CDR3 extends over 15 amino acids. CDR1 and CDR2 (germline): KGHSH, LQKENI.

This clonotype was seen a few times. Its ends do not fully match the called genes, so a read error is possible. The V call is TRBV20-1, the J call TRBJ2-1, with D tentatively TRBD2 (5 bases). Germline V gene data show CDR1 as DFQATT and CDR2 as SNEGSKA (reference sequence). The CDR3 covers 15 residues. CDR3 bases: TGCAGTGCCAGAGATCCGGGGTCGTCAGTAAATGAGCAGTTCTTC. This gives the protein CSARDPGSSVNEQFF.